A selection of T cell receptor beta chains follows, all from one sample in a study of blood T cell repertoires in COVID-19. The assay was immunoSEQ multiplex PCR, and TCRdb's table has in-frame clones only and misses some. The data show about 340,000 clones, around 86% seen once. The sequenced sample was PBMCs or T cells enriched from blood (not recorded which). The source of these receptors is a woman in her forties with acute COVID-19. Each CDR3 is given with its conserved first and last residue. A D gene is named only where the DNA matches it firmly. Clone size appears in some rows only: once, few, many, or a class for an expanded clone.

v_call	j_call	clone_size	d_call	cdr3_aa	cdr3_nt
TRBV12-5	TRBJ1-2	-	-	CASGLVPTRGDYGYTF	TGTGCTAGTGGTTTGGTACCTACCAGGGGAGACTATGGCTACACCTTC
TRBV5-5	TRBJ2-1	-	-	CASSEDSYNEQFF	TGTGCCAGCAGCGAGGACAGTTACAATGAGCAGTTCTTC
TRBV5-6	TRBJ1-1	-	TRBD1	CASSSRQGMNTEAFF	TGTGCCAGCAGCTCTAGACAGGGTATGAACACTGAAGCTTTCTTT
TRBV18	TRBJ1-6	-	-	CASSPIRVAESNSPLHF	TGTGCCAGCTCACCAATCAGGGTCGCCGAGAGTAATTCACCCCTCCACTTT
TRBV2	TRBJ2-3	-	-	CASSEWPGGSF	TGTGCCAGCAGTGAATGGCCAGGCGGGTCTTTT
TRBV5-1	TRBJ1-3	-	TRBD1	CASSLATTGANSGNTIYF	TGCGCCAGCAGCTTGGCCACGACAGGGGCCAACTCTGGAAACACCATATATTTT
TRBV7-9	TRBJ1-5	once	-	CASSPDVLGQPQHF	TGTGCCAGCAGTCCTGACGTCCTCGGGCAGCCCCAGCATTTT
TRBV6-5	TRBJ2-1	-	TRBD2	CASATGGRVNEQFF	TGTGCCAGCGCGACCGGGGGGAGGGTCAATGAGCAGTTCTTC
TRBV7-2	TRBJ2-7	-	-	CASSLDPGSYEQYF	TGTGCCAGCAGCTTAGACCCAGGGTCGTACGAGCAGTACTTC
TRBV7-2	TRBJ1-6	-	-	CASSSSDYNSSLHF	TGTGCCAGCAGCTCCTCGGACTATAATTCATCCCTCCACTTT
TRBV20-1	TRBJ2-1	-	TRBD2	CSASALAGSGEQFF	TGCAGTGCTAGTGCGTTAGCGGGATCGGGTGAGCAGTTCTTC
TRBV7-9	TRBJ1-2	few	-	CASSSRQEFYGYTF	TGTGCCAGCAGCTCGCGACAGGAATTCTATGGCTACACCTTC
TRBV5-4	TRBJ1-2	-	-	CASSPNRGGYGYTF	TGTGCCAGCAGCCCGAATAGGGGTGGCTATGGCTACACCTTC
TRBV27	TRBJ1-5	many	TRBD1	CARGSGTGGPFGNQPQHF	TGTGCCAGGGGCTCCGGGACAGGGGGGCCCTTTGGCAATCAGCCCCAGCATTTT
TRBV6-6	TRBJ1-2	few	-	CASSRTANLLIGRGSDGYTF	TGTGCCAGCAGTCGTACTGCAAACCTATTAATTGGAAGGGGGAGTGACGGCTACACCTTC
TRBV12-5	TRBJ2-1	-	TRBD2	CASGPALGLAGYNEQFF	TGTGCTAGTGGTCCTGCCCTTGGACTAGCGGGATACAATGAGCAGTTCTTC
TRBV4-2	TRBJ1-1	few	TRBD1	CASSQDAGGLEAFF	TGTGCCAGCAGCCAAGATGCAGGGGGCTTGGAAGCTTTCTTT
TRBV11-2	TRBJ2-7	many	TRBD2	CASSLGLAGTYEQYF	TGTGCCAGCAGCTTAGGACTAGCGGGGACCTACGAGCAGTACTTC
TRBV28	TRBJ2-3	-	-	CASSFSADTQYF	TGTGCCAGCAGTTTTTCAGCAGATACGCAGTATTTT
TRBV4-1	TRBJ1-4	-	-	CASSQELGPTNEKLFF	TGCGCCAGCAGCCAAGAACTGGGGCCAACTAATGAAAAACTGTTTTTT
TRBV24-1	TRBJ2-3	-	TRBD2	CATSAGLAGPSTDTQYF	TGTGCCACCAGTGCAGGACTAGCGGGACCTAGCACAGATACGCAGTATTTT
TRBV7-6	TRBJ2-5	few	-	CASSVAGETQYF	TGTGCCAGCAGCGTGGCGGGGGAGACCCAGTACTTC
TRBV7-6	TRBJ2-3	-	TRBD2	CASSLQSPTSGYTDTQYF	TGTGCCAGCAGCCTCCAATCCCCGACTAGCGGATACACAGATACGCAGTATTTT
TRBV5-6	TRBJ1-2	-	-	CASSPRIPGPLYGYTF	TGTGCCAGCAGCCCGCGAATCCCAGGGCCCCTCTATGGCTACACCTTC
TRBV15	TRBJ1-3	-	TRBD1	CATSRDPPGGAGNTIYF	TGTGCCACCAGCAGAGATCCTCCAGGGGGAGCTGGAAACACCATATATTTT
TRBV27	TRBJ1-1	-	TRBD1	CASSLRDRGTEAFF	TGTGCCAGCAGTCTCCGGGACAGGGGCACTGAAGCTTTCTTT
TRBV3-1/TRBV3-2	TRBJ2-2	-	TRBD2	CASSRGGSGNTGELFF	TGTGCCAGCAGCCGGGGCGGGAGCGGGAACACCGGGGAGCTGTTTTTT
TRBV7-2	TRBJ2-3	-	TRBD1	CASSFRQGGTDTQYF	TGTGCCAGCAGCTTTCGACAGGGAGGCACAGATACGCAGTATTTT
TRBV5-1	TRBJ2-7	-	TRBD2	CASSLGPSGGATNFYEQYF	TGCGCCAGCAGCTTGGGGCCTAGCGGGGGGGCCACGAATTTTTACGAGCAGTACTTC
TRBV18	TRBJ1-1	-	TRBD1	CASSPRTGVNTEAFF	TGTGCCAGCTCACCACGGACAGGAGTGAACACTGAAGCTTTCTTT
TRBV19	TRBJ1-2	-	TRBD1	CASSIDGDRGRGYTF	TGTGCCAGTAGTATAGACGGGGACAGGGGGAGAGGCTACACCTTC
TRBV7-2	TRBJ1-2	-	-	CASSLDRVGGYTF	TGTGCCAGCAGCTTAGACAGGGTCGGTGGCTACACCTTC
TRBV7-2	TRBJ2-7	-	-	CASSLGQGFEQYF	TGTGCCAGCAGCTTAGGGCAGGGTTTCGAGCAGTACTTC
TRBV9	TRBJ2-3	-	TRBD2	CASSASSGRTTDTQYF	TGTGCCAGCAGCGCCTCTAGCGGGAGGACCACAGATACGCAGTATTTT
TRBV18	TRBJ2-7	-	TRBD1	CASSPSGQEEQYF	TGTGCCAGCTCACCCTCAGGACAGGAGGAGCAGTACTTC
TRBV13	TRBJ1-1	-	-	CASSLVQLVDRPNTEAFF	TGTGCCAGCAGCTTAGTACAATTGGTAGACAGGCCTAACACTGAAGCTTTCTTT
TRBV18	TRBJ1-6	-	-	CAGTGPNSPLHF	TGTGCCGGCACAGGGCCTAATTCACCCCTCCACTTT
TRBV28	TRBJ1-1	-	-	CASWLEAEAFF	TGTGCCAGCTGGCTCGAGGCTGAAGCTTTCTTT
TRBV7-8	TRBJ1-5	-	TRBD1	CASSPYGGGAGNQPQHF	TGTGCCAGCAGCCCATACGGAGGGGGCGCGGGCAATCAGCCCCAGCATTTT
TRBV7-9	TRBJ1-5	-	TRBD1	CASSLSTGGFVNQPQHF	TGTGCCAGCAGCCTCAGTACAGGGGGCTTTGTAAATCAGCCCCAGCATTTT
TRBV11-3	TRBJ2-1	once	-	CASSSGGQSYNEQFF	TGTGCCAGCAGCTCCGGGGGTCAGTCCTACAATGAGCAGTTCTTC